This TCR beta chain is drawn from a study of T cell clones after liver transplantation. Germline CDR1 and CDR2: DFQATT and SNEGSKA (reference sequence). The CDR3 has 10 amino acids. Trimming removed 5 bases from V and 9 bases from J, with 10 bases in between. The repertoire was sequenced with immunoSEQ multiplex PCR; TCRdb's copy has only in-frame clones and lacks some. The sample contains some 110,000 clones, 82% of which appear only once. The chain carries TRBV20-1 and TRBJ1-2, with D unresolved. The receptor was derived from a human donor who received a liver transplant. Sequences were derived from CD4+ T cells from blood, sampled before liver transplant. The CDR3 DNA follows: TGCAGTGCTTTTCGAGGGCGCTACACCTTC. This encodes CSAFRGRYTF.